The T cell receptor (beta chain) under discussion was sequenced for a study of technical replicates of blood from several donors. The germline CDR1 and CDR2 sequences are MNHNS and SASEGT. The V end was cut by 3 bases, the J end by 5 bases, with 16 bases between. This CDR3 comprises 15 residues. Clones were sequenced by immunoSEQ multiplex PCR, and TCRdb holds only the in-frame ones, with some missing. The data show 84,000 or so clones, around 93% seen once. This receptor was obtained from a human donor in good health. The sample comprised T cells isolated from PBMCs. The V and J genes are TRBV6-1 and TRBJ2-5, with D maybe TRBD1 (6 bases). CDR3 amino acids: CASSDPTEGEETQYF. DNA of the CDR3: TGTGCCAGCAGTGACCCGACTGAGGGGGAGGAGACCCAGTACTTC.